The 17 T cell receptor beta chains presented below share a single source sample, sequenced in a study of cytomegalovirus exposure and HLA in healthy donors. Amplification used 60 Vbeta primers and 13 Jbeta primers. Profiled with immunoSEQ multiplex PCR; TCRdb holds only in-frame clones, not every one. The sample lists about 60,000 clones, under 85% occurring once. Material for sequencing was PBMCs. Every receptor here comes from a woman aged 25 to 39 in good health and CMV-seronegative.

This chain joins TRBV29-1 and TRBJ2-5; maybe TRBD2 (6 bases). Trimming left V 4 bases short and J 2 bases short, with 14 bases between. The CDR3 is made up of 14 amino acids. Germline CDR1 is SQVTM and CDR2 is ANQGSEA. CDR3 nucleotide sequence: TGCAGCGTTGCTGGCCTAGCGTATCAAGAGACCCAGTACTTC. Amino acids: CSVAGLAYQETQYF.

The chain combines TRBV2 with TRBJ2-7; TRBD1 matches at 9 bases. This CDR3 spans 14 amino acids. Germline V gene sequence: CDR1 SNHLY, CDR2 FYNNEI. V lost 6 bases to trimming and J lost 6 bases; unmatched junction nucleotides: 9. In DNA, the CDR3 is TGTGCCAGCAGCGAAACAGGGGGCGCCTTCGAGCAGTACGTC. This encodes CASSETGGAFEQYV.

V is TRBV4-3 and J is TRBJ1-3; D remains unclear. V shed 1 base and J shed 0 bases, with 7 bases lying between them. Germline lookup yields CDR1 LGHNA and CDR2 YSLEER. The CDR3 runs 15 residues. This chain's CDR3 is CASSQALGSGNTIYF. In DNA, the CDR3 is TGCGCCAGCAGCCAAGCACTCGGCTCTGGAAACACCATATATTTT.

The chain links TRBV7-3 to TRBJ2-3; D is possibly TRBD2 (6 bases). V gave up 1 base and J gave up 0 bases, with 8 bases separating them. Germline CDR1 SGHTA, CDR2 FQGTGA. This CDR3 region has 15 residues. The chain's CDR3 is CASSLRRESTDTQYF. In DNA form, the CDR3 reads TGTGCCAGCAGCTTAAGGCGGGAAAGCACAGATACGCAGTATTTT.

The CDR3 spells CATTRQEHTDTQYF. In DNA form, the CDR3 reads TGTGCCACAACTAGACAGGAACACACAGATACGCAGTATTTT. The chain combines TRBV5-4 with TRBJ2-3; tentatively, D is TRBD1 (6 bases). The CDR3 totals 14 residues. V was clipped by 9 bases and J by 2 bases, with 16 bases between them. CDR1 is SGHNT, CDR2 YYREEE, per germline (reference sequence).

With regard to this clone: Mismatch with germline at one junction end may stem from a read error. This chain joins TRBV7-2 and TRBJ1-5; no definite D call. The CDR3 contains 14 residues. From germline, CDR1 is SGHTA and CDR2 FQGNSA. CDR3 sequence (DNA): TGTGCCAGCAGCGCCTCGGGGAGGAATCAGCCCCGGCATTTT. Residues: CASSASGRNQPRHF.

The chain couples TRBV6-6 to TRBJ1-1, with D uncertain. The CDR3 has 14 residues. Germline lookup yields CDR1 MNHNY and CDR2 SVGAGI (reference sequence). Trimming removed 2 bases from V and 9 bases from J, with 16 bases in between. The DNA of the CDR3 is TGTGCCAGCAGTTACGAGGGCGAGGGCTCCCAAGCTTTCTTT. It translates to CASSYEGEGSQAFF.

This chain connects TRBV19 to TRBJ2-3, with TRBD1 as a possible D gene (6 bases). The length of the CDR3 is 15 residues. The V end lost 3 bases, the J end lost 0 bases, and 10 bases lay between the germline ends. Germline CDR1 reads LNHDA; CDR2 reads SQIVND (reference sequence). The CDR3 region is CASSMYRVSTDTQYF. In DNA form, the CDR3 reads TGTGCCAGTAGTATGTACAGGGTTAGCACAGATACGCAGTATTTT.

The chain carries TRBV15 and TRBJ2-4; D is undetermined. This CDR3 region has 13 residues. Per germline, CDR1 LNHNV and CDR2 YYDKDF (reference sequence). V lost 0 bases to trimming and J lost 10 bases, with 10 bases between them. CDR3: CATSREPNRIQYF. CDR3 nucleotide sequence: TGTGCCACCAGCAGAGAGCCCAACCGGATTCAGTACTTC.

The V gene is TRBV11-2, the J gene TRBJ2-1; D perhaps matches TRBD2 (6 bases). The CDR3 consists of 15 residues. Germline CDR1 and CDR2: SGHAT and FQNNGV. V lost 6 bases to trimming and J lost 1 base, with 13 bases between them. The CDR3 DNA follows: TGTGCCAGCAGACAAGCGGAGGGGTCCTACAATGAGCAGTTCTTC. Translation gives CASRQAEGSYNEQFF.

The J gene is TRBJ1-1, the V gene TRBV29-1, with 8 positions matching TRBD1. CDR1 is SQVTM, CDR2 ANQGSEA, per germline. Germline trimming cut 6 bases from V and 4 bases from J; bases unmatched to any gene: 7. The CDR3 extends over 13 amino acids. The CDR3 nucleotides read TGCAGCGTCTCGACAGGGGAGAGCACTGAAGCTTTCTTT. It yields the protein CSVSTGESTEAFF. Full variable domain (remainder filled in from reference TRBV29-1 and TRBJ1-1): SAVISQKPSRDICQRGTSLTIQCQVDSQVTMMFWYRQQPGQSLTLIATANQGSEATYESGFVIDKFPISRPNLTFSTLTVSNMSPEDSSIYLCSVSTGESTEAFFGQGTRLTVV.

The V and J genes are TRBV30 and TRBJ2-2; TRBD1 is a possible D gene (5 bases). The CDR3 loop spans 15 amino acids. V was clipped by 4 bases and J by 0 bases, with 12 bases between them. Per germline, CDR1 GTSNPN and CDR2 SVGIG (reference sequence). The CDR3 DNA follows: TGTGCCTGGAAAACCAGCAGGGCGAACACCGGGGAGCTGTTTTTT. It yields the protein CAWKTSRANTGELFF.

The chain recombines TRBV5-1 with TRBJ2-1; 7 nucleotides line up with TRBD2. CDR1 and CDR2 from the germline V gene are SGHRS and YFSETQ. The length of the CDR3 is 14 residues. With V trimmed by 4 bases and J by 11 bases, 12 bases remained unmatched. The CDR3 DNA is TGCGCCAGCAGCCTAACGACTGAGCGGGGCAAGCAGTTCTTC. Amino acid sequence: CASSLTTERGKQFF.

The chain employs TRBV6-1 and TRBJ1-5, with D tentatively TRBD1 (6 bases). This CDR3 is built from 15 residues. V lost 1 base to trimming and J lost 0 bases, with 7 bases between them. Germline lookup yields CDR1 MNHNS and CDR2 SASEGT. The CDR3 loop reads CASSEGQVSNQPQHF. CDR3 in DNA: TGTGCCAGCAGTGAAGGACAGGTTAGCAATCAGCCCCAGCATTTT.

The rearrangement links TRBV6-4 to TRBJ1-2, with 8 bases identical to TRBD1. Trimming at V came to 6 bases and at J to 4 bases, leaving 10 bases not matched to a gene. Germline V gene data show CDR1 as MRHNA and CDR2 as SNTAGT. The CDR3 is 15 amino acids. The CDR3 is CASRLDGQGGYGYTF. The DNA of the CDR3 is TGTGCCAGCAGGCTCGACGGACAGGGAGGCTATGGCTACACCTTC.

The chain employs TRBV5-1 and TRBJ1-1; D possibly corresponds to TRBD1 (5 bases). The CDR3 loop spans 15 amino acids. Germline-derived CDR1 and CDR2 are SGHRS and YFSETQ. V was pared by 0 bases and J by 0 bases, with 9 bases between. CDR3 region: CASSLDRTLNTEAFF. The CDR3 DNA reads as TGCGCCAGCAGCTTGGACAGGACCCTGAACACTGAAGCTTTCTTT.

CDR3 loop: CAWSRDRVDTGELFF. The CDR3, as DNA: TGTGCCTGGAGTCGGGACAGGGTGGACACCGGGGAGCTGTTTTTT. The chain is built from TRBV30 and TRBJ2-2; 9 nucleotides align to TRBD1. Germline-derived CDR1 and CDR2 are GTSNPN and SVGIG (reference sequence). The CDR3 sequence is 15 residues long. Germline trimming cut 2 bases from V and 3 bases from J; bases unmatched to any gene: 4.